This section outlines one T cell receptor beta chain sequence together with its context. What it binds is not known. CDR3 size: 14 residues. The donor cohort consisted entirely of Caucasian adults residing in Nashville, Tennessee. CD4+ cells were split into CD45RA+ naive and CD45RA-negative memory subsets. The data were obtained in a study of shared clonotypes between healthy human individuals. Study-level findings and limits: Rarefaction indicated that sorted-subset sequencing remained incomplete although depth was large.

An assay was performed, and its level was deep. Here immunoSEQ multiplex PCR was the method, and the copy in TCRdb shows in-frame clones only, minus some. In the table there are approximately 530,000 clones, 95% to 97% of which are singletons. The genes are TRBV12-2 and TRBJ1-1; the DNA was not compared with TRBD1, the D call given in the table. TRBV12-2 is a documented pseudogene. Material: naive CD4+ T cells sorted from blood. Described subset: CD45RA+ positively selected. This TCR was sampled from a young woman in good health. The CDR3 protein is CASRTDRGSTEAFF. The CDR3 DNA follows: TGTGCAAGTCGCACTGACAGGGGATCGACTGAAGCTTTCTTT.